This is a list of T cell receptor beta chains from one sample in a study of blood T cell repertoires in COVID-19. Method: immunoSEQ multiplex PCR; TCRdb's copy keeps in-frame clones and lacks some. The sample carries roughly 73,000 clones, roughly nine tenths recorded once. The sample taken for sequencing was peripheral blood. The receptors here all came from a man between 65 and 80 years old with active COVID-19. Each CDR3 is given with its conserved first and last residue. D genes are given only for firm matches. A clone size is listed for some rows: how often the clone was seen (once, few, many), or a class if it is expanded.

TRBJ1-6 | TRBD1 | TRBV18 | - | TGTGCCAGCTCACTAGGAACCGGGACAGGGAACTCACCCCTCCACTTT | CASSLGTGTGNSPLHF
TRBJ1-5 | - | TRBV10-3 | - | TGTGCCCTCTGTGGGGAAGGGGGGGGCCCCCCCGGGCCCCAGCATTTT | CALCGEGGGPPGPQHF
TRBJ2-2 | TRBD2 | TRBV5-1 | - | TGCGCCAGCACGGTTAGCGGGAGCAACACCGGGGAGCTGTTTTTT | CASTVSGSNTGELFF
TRBJ1-6 | - | TRBV2 | - | TGTGCCAGCACCCCGACATCCAGGGGTAATTCACCCCTCCACTTT | CASTPTSRGNSPLHF
TRBJ1-6 | - | TRBV7-9 | - | TGTGCCAGCAGCTTAGCTTTCGGGAACGGTAATTCACCCCTCCACTTT | CASSLAFGNGNSPLHF
TRBJ1-2 | - | TRBV27 | - | TGTGCCAGCAGTCCGGGTCCCTATGGCTACACCTTC | CASSPGPYGYTF
TRBJ1-1 | TRBD1 | TRBV6-5 | - | TGTGCCAGCACCCCACAGGGGTATGAAGCTTTCTTT | CASTPQGYEAFF
TRBJ2-3 | - | TRBV3-1/TRBV3-2 | - | TGTGCCAGCAGCCGGAGAGGCAGCGGCCGGGCGGATACGCAGTATTTT | CASSRRGSGRADTQYF
TRBJ2-7 | TRBD1 | TRBV29-1 | - | TGCAGCGTTGAAGATGGTTTGACAGGGGAAGCCTACGAGCAGTACTTC | CSVEDGLTGEAYEQYF
TRBJ2-1 | - | TRBV12-3/TRBV12-4 | - | TGTGCCAGCAGCCCGGGGGATGAGCAGTTCTTC | CASSPGDEQFF
TRBJ1-2 | - | TRBV29-1 | - | TGCAGCGTTGACGGACAGCGCACTAACTATGGCTACACCTTC | CSVDGQRTNYGYTF
TRBJ1-1 | - | TRBV12-3/TRBV12-4 | - | TGTGCCAGCAGTTTAAGGGAGGGGGTGGTAGCTTTCTTT | CASSLREGVVAFF
TRBJ2-3 | - | TRBV7-7 | - | TGTGCTAGCAGCCCCTGGGCAGGCACAGATACGCAGTATTTT | CASSPWAGTDTQYF
TRBJ2-7 | TRBD2 | TRBV18 | medium-sized | TGTGCCAGCTCACCTCGCTCGGCTAGCGGCTCCTACGAGCAGTACTTC | CASSPRSASGSYEQYF
TRBJ2-3 | TRBD2 | TRBV7-2 | - | TGTGCCAGCAACCCAGCGGGAGGGCCAGATACGCAGTATTTT | CASNPAGGPDTQYF